This entry lists 3 T cell receptor beta chains sequenced from one sample in a study of blood T cell repertoires in COVID-19. Using immunoSEQ multiplex PCR, the repertoire was profiled, and TCRdb retains in-frame clones only, with some absent. The sample holds about 250,000 clones, around four fifths seen once. The specimen was peripheral blood. The receptors come from a man aged 35-49 years with active or convalescent COVID-19.

V is TRBV14 and J is TRBJ1-2, with 8 bases fitting TRBD1. Germline V CDR1 and CDR2: SGHDN, FVKESK. V lost 1 base to trimming and J lost 7 bases; unmatched junction nucleotides: 5. This CDR3 comprises 14 residues. The chain's CDR3 is CASSQVAGGSGYTF. The CDR3 region has the DNA TGTGCCAGCAGCCAAGTAGCAGGGGGCAGTGGCTACACCTTC.

A single count supports this clone. The V gene is TRBV28, the J gene TRBJ1-1, with 11 bases matching TRBD1. Germline V lookup: CDR1 MDHEN, CDR2 SYDVKM. V lost 4 bases, J lost 1 base, and 5 bases stayed unmatched. This CDR3 comprises 16 residues. The CDR3 region is CASSSQGTGGNTEAFF. CDR3 nucleotide sequence: TGTGCCAGCAGTTCCCAAGGGACAGGGGGGAACACTGAAGCTTTCTTT.

The CDR3 DNA sequence: TGCGCCAGCAGCCGGTATGGACAGCCTAACACTGAAGCTTTCTTT. Translating gives CASSRYGQPNTEAFF. The chain employs TRBV4-1 and TRBJ1-1; weak D call: TRBD1 (6 bases). The V and J ends lost 4 bases and 2 bases respectively, with 14 bases between them. This CDR3 contains 15 residues. Germline V gives CDR1 MGHRA, CDR2 YSYEKL.